These T cell receptor beta chains were read from a single sample in a study of CD8 T cells in Susac syndrome. TCRdb independently ran MiXCR on the immunoSEQ multiplex PCR reads; one entry per CDR3 protein. This sample yields more than 70,000 distinct CDR3 sequences, of which roughly 94% are seen a single time; about 0.52% belongs to the top ten. The source material was CD8+ T cells from PBMCs. The receptors derive from a human donor with Susac syndrome. Both conserved end residues are trimmed from each CDR3.

TRBJ2-7,TRBV27,ASSPSGYEQY
TRBJ2-1,TRBV7-9,ASSTPTSSYNEQF
TRBJ2-5,TRBV27,ASSWGTGQETQY
TRBJ2-7,TRBV12-3/TRBV12-4,ASSLGGLGNEQY
TRBJ2-1,TRBV7-6,ASSFIKGHTYNEQF
TRBJ1-1,TRBV5-6,ASSLPGRDTEAF
TRBJ2-1,TRBV4-1,ASSQDSGGAYNEQF
TRBJ1-4,TRBV5-6,ASSPPGINEKLF
TRBJ2-1,TRBV20-1,SVFWAGKLNEQF
TRBJ1-2,TRBV14,ASSQDFNDGCT
TRBJ2-3,TRBV6-5,ASSYSRGSTDTQY
TRBJ1-2,TRBV20-1,SARVDYYGYT
TRBJ2-3,TRBV20-1,SAGTHAGDTQY
TRBJ2-1,TRBV7-3,ASSPGDRFVGLYNEQF
TRBJ2-7,TRBV7-9,ASSSGQGATSYEQY
TRBJ2-3,TRBV5-4,ASSPDGGTDTQY
TRBJ2-4,TRBV5-6,ASSFYREGAIKNIQY
TRBJ1-4,TRBV9,ASSVQGAGEKLF
TRBJ1-2,TRBV29-1,SVEDRNYGYT
TRBJ2-2,TRBV3-1,ASSQTGGNTGELF
TRBJ1-2,TRBV6-5,ASSSKTGTGVYGYT
TRBJ1-4,TRBV25-1,ASSSGRAPNEKLF
TRBJ2-5,TRBV1,TSSQDRGETQY
TRBJ2-7,TRBV2,ASKGPRGQY
TRBJ2-2,TRBV29-1,SGQKRTGELF
TRBJ1-2,TRBV27,ASSYRGQFIAGGYT
TRBJ1-6,TRBV27,ASSSGQNNSPLH
TRBJ2-7,TRBV20-1,SAREASYEQY
TRBJ2-5,TRBV7-9,ASSLSSMKTQY
TRBJ2-7,TRBV3-1,ASSQGPPEPFFSYEQY
TRBJ1-2,TRBV9,ASSVDRDRGRIYGYT
TRBJ1-2,TRBV20-1,SALDRGDYGYT
TRBJ1-3,TRBV9,ASSETGGSSGNTIY
TRBJ1-2,TRBV15,ATSSIRVDGYT
TRBJ1-2,TRBV6-2/TRBV6-3,ASSYSSSGYT
TRBJ1-4,TRBV7-9,ASSLAAGEGEKLF
TRBJ2-7,TRBV2,ASPGLGEQY
TRBJ1-5,TRBV7-8,ASSASSSYQPQH
TRBJ1-6,TRBV12-5,ASGLEGSRSPLH
TRBJ1-5,TRBV4-1,ASSGVGAQPQH
TRBJ1-2,TRBV20-1,SARDRDRVYGYT
TRBJ2-1,TRBV12-3/TRBV12-4,ASYWGNEQF
TRBJ1-6,TRBV2,ASSVSSYNSPLH
TRBJ2-7,TRBV5-1,ASSLVATDSYEQY
TRBJ2-7,TRBV14,ASSPPLLGVYEQY
TRBJ1-1,TRBV5-6,ASSPQPSLTTEVF
TRBJ2-7,TRBV6-5,ASSYSGGEQY
TRBJ2-7,TRBV29-1,SVEDGATKDYEQY
TRBJ2-7,TRBV27,ASSLPGQGMYEQY
TRBJ2-5,TRBV6-1,ASSKGQGSTKREETQY
TRBJ2-5,TRBV12-3/TRBV12-4,ASSLPGTGGETQY
TRBJ1-1,TRBV7-9,ASSSGVATEAF
TRBJ2-3,TRBV7-2,ASSLQGADTQY
TRBJ2-4,TRBV9,ASSPRDRSYDIQY
TRBJ2-1,TRBV29-1,SASGALAGMNEQF
TRBJ1-1,TRBV9,ASSGGRGTEAF
TRBJ2-1,TRBV6-5,ASSFQGRGNEQF
TRBJ2-1,TRBV24-1,ATSVAGGYNEQF
TRBJ2-2,TRBV27,ASSFRAGELF